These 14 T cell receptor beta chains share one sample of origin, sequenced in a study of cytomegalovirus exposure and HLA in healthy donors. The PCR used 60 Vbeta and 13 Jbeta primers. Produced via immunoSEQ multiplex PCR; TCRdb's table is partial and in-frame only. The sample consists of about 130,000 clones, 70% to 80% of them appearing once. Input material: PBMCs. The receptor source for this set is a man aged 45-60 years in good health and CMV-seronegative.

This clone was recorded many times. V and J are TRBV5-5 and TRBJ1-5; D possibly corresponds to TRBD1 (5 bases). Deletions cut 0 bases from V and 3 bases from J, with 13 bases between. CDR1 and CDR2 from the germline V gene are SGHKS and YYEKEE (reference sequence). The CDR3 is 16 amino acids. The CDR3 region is CASSLGIGAINQPQHF. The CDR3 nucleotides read TGTGCCAGCAGCTTGGGGATAGGGGCGATCAATCAGCCCCAGCATTTT. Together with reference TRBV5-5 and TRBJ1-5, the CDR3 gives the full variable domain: DAGVTQSPTHLIKTRGQQVTLRCSPISGHKSVSWYQQVLGQGPQFIFQYYEKEERGRGNFPDRFSARQFPNYSSELNVNALLLGDSALYLCASSLGIGAINQPQHFGDGTRLSIL.

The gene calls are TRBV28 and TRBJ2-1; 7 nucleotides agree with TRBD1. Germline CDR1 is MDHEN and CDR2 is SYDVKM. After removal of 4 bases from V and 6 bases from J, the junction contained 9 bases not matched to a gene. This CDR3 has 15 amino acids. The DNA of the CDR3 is TGTGCCAGCAGTTCCCTGACAGGGTCGGCCAATGAGCAGTTCTTC. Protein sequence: CASSSLTGSANEQFF.

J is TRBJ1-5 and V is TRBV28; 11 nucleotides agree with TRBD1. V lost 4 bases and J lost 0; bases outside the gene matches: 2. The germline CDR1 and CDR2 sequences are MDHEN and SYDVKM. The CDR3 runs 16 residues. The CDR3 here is CASSWTGGLSNQPQHF. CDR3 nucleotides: TGTGCCAGCAGTTGGACAGGGGGCCTTAGCAATCAGCCCCAGCATTTT.

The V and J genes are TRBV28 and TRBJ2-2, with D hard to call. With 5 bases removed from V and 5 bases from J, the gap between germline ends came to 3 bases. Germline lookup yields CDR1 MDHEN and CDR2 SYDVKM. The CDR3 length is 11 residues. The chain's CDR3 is CASSRTGELFF. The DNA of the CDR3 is TGTGCCAGCAGTCGTACCGGGGAGCTGTTTTTT.

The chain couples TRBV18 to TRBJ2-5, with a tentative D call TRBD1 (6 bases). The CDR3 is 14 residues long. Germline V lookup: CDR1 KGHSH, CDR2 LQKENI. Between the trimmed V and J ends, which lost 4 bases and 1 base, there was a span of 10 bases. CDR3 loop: CASSQRTAQETQYF. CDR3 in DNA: TGTGCCAGCTCACAGCGGACAGCCCAAGAGACCCAGTACTTC.

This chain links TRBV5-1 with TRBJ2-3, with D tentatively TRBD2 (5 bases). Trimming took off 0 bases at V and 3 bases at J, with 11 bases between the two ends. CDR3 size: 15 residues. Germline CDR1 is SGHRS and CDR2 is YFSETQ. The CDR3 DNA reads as TGCGCCAGCAGCTTGGTAGGGAGACGGACAGATACGCAGTATTTT. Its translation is CASSLVGRRTDTQYF.

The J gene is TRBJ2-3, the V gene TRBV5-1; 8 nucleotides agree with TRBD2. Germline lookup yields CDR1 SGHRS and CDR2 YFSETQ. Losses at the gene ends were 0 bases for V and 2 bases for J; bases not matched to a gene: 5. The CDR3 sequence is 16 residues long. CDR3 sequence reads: CASSLGRGGATDTQYF. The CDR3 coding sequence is TGCGCCAGCAGCTTGGGCCGGGGGGGAGCCACAGATACGCAGTATTTT.

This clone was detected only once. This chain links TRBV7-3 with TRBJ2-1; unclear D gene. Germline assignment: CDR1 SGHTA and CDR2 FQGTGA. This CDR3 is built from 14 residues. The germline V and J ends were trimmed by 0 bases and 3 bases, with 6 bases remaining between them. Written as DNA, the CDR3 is TGTGCCAGCAGCTTAACGCCAGGCTACAATGAGCAGTTCTTC. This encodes CASSLTPGYNEQFF.

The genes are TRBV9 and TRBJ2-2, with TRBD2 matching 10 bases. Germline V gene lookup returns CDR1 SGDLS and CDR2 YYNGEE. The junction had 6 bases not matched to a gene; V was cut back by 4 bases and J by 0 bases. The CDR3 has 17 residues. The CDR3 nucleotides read TGTGCCAGCAGCATCTCCGGGACTAGCGCGAACACCGGGGAGCTGTTTTTT. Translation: CASSISGTSANTGELFF.

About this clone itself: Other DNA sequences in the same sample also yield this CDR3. This CDR3 reads CASSLAGTSSYNEQFF. The DNA for the CDR3 is TGTGCCAGCAGCTTAGCGGGCACAAGCTCCTACAATGAGCAGTTCTTC. The chain uses TRBV7-2 and TRBJ2-1; D remains ambiguous. Germline V gene lookup returns CDR1 SGHTA and CDR2 FQGNSA. Trimming took off 0 bases at V and 0 bases at J, with 9 bases between the two ends. This CDR3 has 16 amino acids.

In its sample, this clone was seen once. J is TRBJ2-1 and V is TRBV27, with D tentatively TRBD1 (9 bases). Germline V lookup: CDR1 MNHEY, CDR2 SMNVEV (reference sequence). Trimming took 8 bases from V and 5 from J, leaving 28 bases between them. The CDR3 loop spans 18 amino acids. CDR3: CASSDRGSGSEWDNEQFF. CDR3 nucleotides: TGTGCCAGCTCGGACAGGGGAAGCGGGAGCGAGTGGGACAATGAGCAGTTCTTC.

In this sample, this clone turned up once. The CDR3 loop reads CARFDSPLHF. The DNA of the CDR3 is TGTGCCAGATTCGATTCACCCCTCCACTTT. The rearrangement links TRBV7-5 to TRBJ1-6. TRBV7-5 is shown as a pseudogene. The CDR3 loop spans 10 amino acids.

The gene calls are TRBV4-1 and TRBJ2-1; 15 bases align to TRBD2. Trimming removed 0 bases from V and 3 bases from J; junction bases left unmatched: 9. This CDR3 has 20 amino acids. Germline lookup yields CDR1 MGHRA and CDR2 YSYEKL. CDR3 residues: CASSQDEGGLAGGVYNEQFF. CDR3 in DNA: TGCGCCAGCAGCCAAGATGAGGGCGGACTAGCGGGAGGGGTCTACAATGAGCAGTTCTTC.

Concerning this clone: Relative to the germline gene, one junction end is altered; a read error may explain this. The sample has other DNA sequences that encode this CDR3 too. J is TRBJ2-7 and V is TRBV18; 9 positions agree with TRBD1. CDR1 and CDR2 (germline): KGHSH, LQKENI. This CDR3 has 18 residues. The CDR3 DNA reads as TGTGCCAGCTCACCACGGGAAAGGGGTGACAGGGGGGAACACGAGCAATACTTC. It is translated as CASSPRERGDRGEHEQYF.